The entry below gives a single T cell receptor beta chain sequence along with its context. No antigen is known for it. No much larger clone is present one base from it, and per-base qualities are unavailable. The germline V gene (reference sequence) specifies LNHDA as CDR1 and SQIVND as CDR2. From cysteine to phenylalanine, the CDR3 is 16 amino acids long. Just CDR3 DNA is preserved here, 48 bases in frame from base 1. After removal of 0 bases from V and 4 bases from J, the junction retains 3 bases not matched to a gene. This specimen comes from a study of blood T cell repertoires in COVID-19 (dated by TCRdb to 2020 to 2021). About the full investigation: Samples from collaborators originated in the United States, Italy and Spain and spanned both the acute and convalescent phases of COVID-19. Subjects who had been exposed to COVID-19, were actively infected with it, or had recovered from it provided the deeply sampled blood TCRbeta repertoires that made up the dataset. The material from the prospective study consisted of cDNA or gDNA derived from T cells, B-cell-depleted T cells, or PBMCs. The sample metadata nearly always contained a de-identified subject ID, COVID-19 status, age in years and sex. The repertoires were released in a freely available public database intended as a resource for research on the immune response to SARS-CoV-2. The samples were drawn from two sources: the first 160 participants of the ongoing ImmuneRACE study, and 1,254 subjects contributed by 6 global collaborators. Where available, HLA class I and class II types were taken from metadata supplied by the sample provider and were not determined by assay-based typing. What the study reported, not specific to this receptor: How much clinical and demographic metadata was included differed by source and by participant, and the metadata was provided uncurated.

TCRbeta CDR3 regions were amplified from genomic DNA by means of the immunoSEQ Assay, a bias-controlled multiplex PCR. The original methods were these. Within the assay, amplification of reference gene primers was used to estimate how many nucleated cells each sample contained. To quantify the absolute abundance of each unique TCRbeta CDR3 rearrangement, sequence reads were collapsed and filtered. For each sample, productive Simpson clonality was calculated by taking the square root of Simpson's diversity index across productive rearrangements. TCRdb's version of the immuneACCESS table is confined to in-frame rearrangements and falls short of the full clone set. An unresolved V gene accounts for under half of the shortfall where checked; the remainder is of unknown origin. V, J and clone size are those of that table, while D and trimming were read from the DNA. This sample is represented by a few hundred thousand clones; more than 70% of them were singletons. The ten largest clones add up to about 6.8% of the sample.

Samples from volunteer blood donors who had recovered from COVID-19 were contributed by a second Seattle source. Collaborating institutions collected whole blood in K2EDTA tubes following their own protocols. For TCRbeta analysis, collaborators shipped samples in one of three forms: frozen whole blood, isolated PBMCs, or DNA extracted from either of those sample types. The sample consisted of peripheral blood. Rearrangement joined TRBV19 to TRBJ2-1, with 10 bases matching TRBD1. The TCR originated in a young man who had recovered from COVID-19. In nucleotides, the sequence is TGTGCCAGTAGTATAGAGGACAGGGGGGGGTACAATGAGCAGTTCTTC. This encodes CASSIEDRGGYNEQFF.